The subject of this entry is one T cell receptor (beta chain). These data originate in a study of blood T cell repertoires in COVID-19. Turning to the study itself: Samples of COVID-19 (acute and convalescent) were obtained from the United States, Italy and Spain. In each case, the material was cDNA or gDNA derived from T cells, B-cell-depleted T cells, or PBMCs.

Original analysis: Reference gene primer amplification yielded estimated nucleated cell counts. Using immunoSEQ multiplex PCR, the repertoire was profiled, and TCRdb retains in-frame clones only, with some absent. V, J and clone size reflect that table, while D and trimming were determined from the DNA. The table has 150,000 or so clones, 75% to 85% seen once. V was pared by 6 bases and J by 7 bases, with 13 bases of the junction left unmatched. The CDR3 spans 16 residues. Germline lookup yields CDR1 LNHDA and CDR2 SQIVND (reference sequence). The sequenced sample was peripheral blood. The V call is TRBV19, the J call TRBJ1-5; 9 nucleotides line up with TRBD1. The sequence derives from a woman in her fifties or sixties with acute or convalescent COVID-19. CDR3 sequence: CASRRDQGQGGQPQHF. The CDR3 DNA is TGTGCCAGTAGGAGGGATCAGGGACAGGGCGGCCAGCCCCAGCATTTT. Full variable domain (missing parts from reference TRBV19 and TRBJ1-5): DGGITQSPKYLFRKEGQNVTLSCEQNLNHDAMYWYRQDPGQGLRLIYYSQIVNDFQKGDIAEGYSVSREKKESFPLTVTSAQKNPTAFYLCASRRDQGQGGQPQHFGDGTRLSIL.